The present TCR beta chain was sequenced within a study of OX40 agonist ivuxolimab in advanced cancers. A note on the overall study: Ivuxolimab was an agonistic, fully human IgG2 monoclonal antibody directed against OX40 (CD134), a costimulatory receptor. Among the 50 to 55 dose-escalation patients, about 19 had hepatocellular carcinoma, approximately 15 melanoma, 9 renal cell carcinoma and 9 head and neck cancer. The paper reports the monotherapy dose-escalation portion (N of about 47 patients) of the phase I ivuxolimab trial. Patients were allowed to have had prior anti-PD-1, anti-PD-L1 or anti-CTLA-4 therapy, and 30% to 40% of the dose-escalation patients had been treated with checkpoint inhibitors. Peripheral TCRbeta sequencing was intended to test whether TCR sequence diversity was altered and clonal T-cell expansion was caused by ivuxolimab. Intravenous ivuxolimab was administered to patients every 2 weeks at six dose levels: 0.01, 0.1, 0.3, 1.5, 3 and 10 mg/kg. In the dose-escalation cohort, 70% to 85% of patients were male, and the mean age was about 55 years, with a range of about 23 to 90. Partial responses were achieved by three dose-escalation patients, of whom one had hepatocellular carcinoma and two had cutaneous melanoma. Study-wide conclusions, independent of this receptor: In partial responders in the 0.1-3.0 mg/kg groups, normalized peripheral clonal expansion was found to be among the lowest, especially among CD8+ T cells. Low levels of normalized T-cell clonal expansion were also seen in some nonresponding patients. Which antigens the clonally expanded peripheral T cells were specific for was not determined. At doses of 0.1 to 3.0 mg/kg, clonal expansion of both CD4+ and CD8+ T cells in blood was seen between baseline and week 6. After ivuxolimab, expanded clones were on average more numerous among CD8+ T cells than among CD4+ T cells.

For sequencing of the TCRbeta CDR3 region, genomic DNA was extracted from the sorted cells. The immunoSEQ Assay was used to sequence the TCRbeta CDR3 regions. The table was pulled from immuneACCESS by TCRdb, which kept in-frame rearrangements only. Such tables lose some clones; where checked, under half of the loss comes from unresolved V genes, and the rest has no known cause. The sample has 55,000 to 65,000 clones on record, about 89% of them singletons. Clones ranked in the top ten supply more than 13% of the sample. The trial excluded patients who had a history of autoimmune disease or who were on systemic immunosuppression. In every dose cohort, peripheral blood was drawn for TCR sequencing at baseline, cycle 4 day 1, and cycle 7 day 1. Samples were obtained from an open-label, multicenter, first-in-human phase I dose-escalation trial of ivuxolimab. Adults with locally advanced or metastatic head and neck squamous cell, hepatocellular, melanoma or renal cell carcinoma were enrolled in the trial. Before TCR sequencing, CD4+ T cells and CD8+ T cells from peripheral blood were sorted into separate populations.

As for this clone: It has no known antigen specificity. No much larger clone exists at a distance of one base, and base qualities are not known.

The specimen comprised CD4+ or CD8+ T cells sorted from blood, sampled in a trial of the OX40 agonist ivuxolimab. The TCR comes from an adult with an advanced solid tumor such as melanoma, head and neck, liver or kidney cancer.

The CDR3: CASKGGNSGANVLTF. DNA sequence: TGTGCCAGCAAGGGGGGGAACTCTGGGGCCAACGTCCTGACTTTC. The chain couples TRBV28 to TRBJ2-6, with TRBD2 perhaps the D gene, on 7 matching bases. At the junction V is shortened by 7 bases and J by 0 bases, with 10 bases in between. CDR1 and CDR2 are drawn from the germline V gene: MDHEN, SYDVKM. Including the terminal cysteine and phenylalanine, the CDR3 comprises 15 residues. Only CDR3 DNA remains: 45 bases, in frame from the first base.